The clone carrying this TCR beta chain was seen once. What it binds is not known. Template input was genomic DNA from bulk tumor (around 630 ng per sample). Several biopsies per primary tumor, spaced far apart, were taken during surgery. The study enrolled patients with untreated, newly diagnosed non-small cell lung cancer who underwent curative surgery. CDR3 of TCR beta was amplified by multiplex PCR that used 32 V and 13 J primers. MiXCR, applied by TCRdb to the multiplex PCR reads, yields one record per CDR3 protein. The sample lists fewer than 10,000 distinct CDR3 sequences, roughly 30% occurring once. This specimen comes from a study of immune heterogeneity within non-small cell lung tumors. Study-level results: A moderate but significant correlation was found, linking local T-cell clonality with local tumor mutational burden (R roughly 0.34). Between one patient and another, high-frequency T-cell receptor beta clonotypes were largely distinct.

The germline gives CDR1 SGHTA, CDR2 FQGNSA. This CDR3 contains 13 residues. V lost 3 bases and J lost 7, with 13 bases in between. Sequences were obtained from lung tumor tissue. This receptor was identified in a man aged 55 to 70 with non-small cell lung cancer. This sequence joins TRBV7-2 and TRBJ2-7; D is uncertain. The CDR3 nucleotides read TGTGCCAGCAGCTTCCCCGGACGTTCGGAGCAGTACTTC. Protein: CASSFPGRSEQYF.